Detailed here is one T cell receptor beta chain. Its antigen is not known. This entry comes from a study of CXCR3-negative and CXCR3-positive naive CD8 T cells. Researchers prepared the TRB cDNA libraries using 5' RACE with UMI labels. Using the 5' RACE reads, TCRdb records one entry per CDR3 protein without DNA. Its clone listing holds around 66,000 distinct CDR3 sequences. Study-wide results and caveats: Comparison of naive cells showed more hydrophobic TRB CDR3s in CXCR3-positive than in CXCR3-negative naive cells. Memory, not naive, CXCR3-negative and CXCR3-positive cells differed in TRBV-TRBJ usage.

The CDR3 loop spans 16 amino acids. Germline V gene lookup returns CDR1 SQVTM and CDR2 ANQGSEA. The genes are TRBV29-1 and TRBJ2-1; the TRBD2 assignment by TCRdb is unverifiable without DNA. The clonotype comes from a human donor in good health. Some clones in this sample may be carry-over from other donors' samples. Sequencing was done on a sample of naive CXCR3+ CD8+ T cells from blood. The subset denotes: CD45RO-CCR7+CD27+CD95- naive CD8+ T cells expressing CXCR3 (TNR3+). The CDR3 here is CSVEETSPQEYNEQFF.